The T cell receptor (beta chain) described here comes from a study of long-term antiretroviral therapy in people with HIV. The germline gives CDR1 SGHDN, CDR2 FVKESK. Trimming took off 2 bases at V and 2 bases at J, with 9 bases between the two ends. CDR3 length: 14 residues. Version v3.0 of the immunoSEQ assay was performed at survey level. Only in-frame clones appear in the TCRdb table, and some are missing; sequencing was by immunoSEQ multiplex PCR. The sample lists about 39,000 clones; approximately 85% were seen once. HIV-positive participants were all treated in the United States. The table lists this clone with a few counts.

This TCR came from a woman in her forties or fifties with HIV. The sequences come from unsorted PBMCs, collected 3.1 years after starting antiretroviral therapy. V usage is TRBV14 and J usage is TRBJ1-2; D is unresolved. The CDR3 DNA sequence: TGTGCCAGCAGCCAAACCGCCCTGAACTATGGCTACACCTTC. Its translation is CASSQTALNYGYTF.